This T cell receptor beta chain was identified in a study of CD8+CD57+ T cells in acquired aplastic anemia. Overall study context: On average, sorted CD4+ and CD8+ cells gave approximately 3 ug of DNA.

Genomic DNA provided the template from which TCR beta VDJ and CDR3 profiles were obtained. MiXCR was run by TCRdb on the reads, yielding one entry per CDR3 protein. The sample holds 160,000 or so distinct CDR3 sequences, about 45% seen once. Selection for sequencing was limited to patients who had shown CD8+CD57+ cell expansion by flow cytometry. Each patient had severe acquired aplastic anemia. Blood came from patients not yet given any therapy. Study observations and caveats: Some 27 CD8+ CDR3 sequences were shared between patients and controls.

At least ten counts were recorded for this clonotype. Its antigen is unknown. Germline-derived CDR1 and CDR2 are WNHNN and SYGVQD (reference sequence). Deletions cut 8 bases from V and 1 base from J, with 8 bases between. CDR3 size: 12 residues. This receptor was obtained from a human donor with aplastic anemia. The rearrangement links TRBV10-1 to TRBJ2-5; D gene unclear. Sequenced material: sorted CD4+, CD8+, or CD8+CD57+ T cells (not recorded which) from PBMCs. CDR3 sequence: CASPSAQETQYF. Here the CDR3 DNA reads TGCGCCAGCCCCTCGGCCCAAGAGACCCAGTACTTC.